A selection of T cell receptor beta chains follows, all from one sample in a study of identical twins. TCRdb redid the calling of the 5' RACE reads with MiXCR, one entry per CDR3 protein. Altogether 700,000 or so distinct CDR3 sequences are present, 8.5% to 9% being singletons, with the ten largest covering approximately 0.96%. This sample also appeared in a second study, on yellow fever vaccine responses in identical twins.

Sequencing was done on a sample of PBMCs. The receptors stem from a woman aged 18-29 years in good health. Each CDR3 is given with its conserved first and last residue. D genes are given only for firm matches. The listing skips clone size in some rows; elsewhere it reads once, few, many or a size class.

V: TRBV6-2/TRBV6-3; size: -; D: TRBD2; J: TRBJ2-1; CDR3: CASSFTGGSSHEQFF; DNA: TGTGCCAGCAGTTTTACTGGCGGGAGCTCCCATGAGCAGTTCTTC
V: TRBV6-1; size: few; D: -; J: TRBJ2-7; CDR3: CASHGYLIEEQYF; DNA: TGTGCCAGTCACGGGTATCTGATCGAGGAGCAGTACTTC
V: TRBV27; size: few; D: TRBD2; J: TRBJ2-1; CDR3: CATQTSGGPWYNEQFF; DNA: TGTGCCACGCAGACTAGCGGGGGGCCCTGGTACAATGAGCAGTTCTTC
V: TRBV20-1; size: -; D: -; J: TRBJ2-7; CDR3: CSANLDGSYEQYF; DNA: TGCAGTGCTAACCTCGACGGATCCTACGAGCAGTACTTC
V: TRBV4-3; size: -; D: -; J: TRBJ2-3; CDR3: CASSQDPHPEDTQYF; DNA: TGCGCCAGCAGCCAAGACCCACACCCGGAGGATACGCAGTATTTT
V: TRBV14; size: -; D: TRBD2; J: TRBJ2-5; CDR3: CASSQDLFRKSAGSGTRGQETQYF; DNA: TGTGCCAGCAGCCAAGATCTCTTCAGGAAGTCAGCGGGGTCTGGCACTAGGGGACAAGAGACCCAGTACTTC
V: TRBV7-9; size: many; D: -; J: TRBJ2-3; CDR3: CASSSIGGTDTQYF; DNA: TGTGCCAGCAGCTCGATCGGGGGCACAGATACGCAGTATTTT
V: TRBV4-3; size: -; D: -; J: TRBJ2-7; CDR3: CASSQDRQGYEQYF; DNA: TGCGCCAGCAGCCAAGATCGCCAGGGCTACGAGCAGTACTTC
V: TRBV11-2; size: few; D: -; J: TRBJ2-1; CDR3: CASRPGILNEQFF; DNA: TGTGCCAGCAGACCCGGGATATTAAATGAGCAGTTCTTC
V: TRBV29-1; size: many; D: -; J: TRBJ2-7; CDR3: CSVEGRGSYEQYF; DNA: TGCAGCGTTGAGGGTCGGGGGTCCTACGAGCAGTACTTC
V: TRBV12-3/TRBV12-4; size: many; D: TRBD2; J: TRBJ2-2; CDR3: CASSRGTSGNTGELFF; DNA: TGTGCCAGCAGCCGGGGGACTAGCGGGAACACCGGGGAGCTGTTTTTT
V: TRBV6-1; size: few; D: TRBD1; J: TRBJ1-6; CDR3: CASSDPGTGVWPLHF; DNA: TGTGCCAGCAGTGACCCCGGGACAGGGGTCTGGCCCCTCCACTTT
V: TRBV7-6; size: few; D: -; J: TRBJ1-1; CDR3: CASNAMKNRDTEAFF; DNA: TGTGCCAGCAATGCAATGAAAAACAGGGATACTGAAGCTTTCTTT
V: TRBV7-6; size: -; D: TRBD1; J: TRBJ2-1; CDR3: CASSLGPGTGNEDEQFF; DNA: TGTGCCAGCAGCTTAGGCCCCGGGACAGGGAACGAGGATGAGCAGTTCTTC
V: TRBV7-9; size: few; D: -; J: TRBJ2-2; CDR3: CASSSPEITPNTGELFF; DNA: TGTGCCAGCAGCTCCCCGGAGATCACGCCCAACACCGGGGAGCTGTTTTTT
V: TRBV6-5; size: few; D: -; J: TRBJ2-3; CDR3: CASSYFGDRDTQYF; DNA: TGTGCCAGCAGTTACTTTGGGGACCGTGATACGCAGTATTTT
V: TRBV5-6; size: -; D: TRBD1; J: TRBJ2-2; CDR3: CASSFTGTGGTGELFF; DNA: TGTGCCAGCAGCTTTACCGGGACAGGGGGCACCGGGGAGCTGTTTTTT
V: TRBV6-4; size: many; D: TRBD2; J: TRBJ2-1; CDR3: CASSEAGGTYNEQFF; DNA: TGTGCCAGCAGTGAAGCGGGAGGGACCTACAATGAGCAGTTCTTC
V: TRBV6-2/TRBV6-3; size: few; D: TRBD2; J: TRBJ2-1; CDR3: CASSNPLREAYNEQFF; DNA: TGTGCCAGCAGCAACCCCCTGCGGGAGGCCTACAATGAGCAGTTCTTC
V: TRBV24-1; size: few; D: -; J: TRBJ2-1; CDR3: CASSPGAGLYNEQFF; DNA: TGTGCCAGTAGTCCTGGCGCGGGGCTATACAATGAGCAGTTCTTC
V: TRBV3-1; size: -; D: -; J: TRBJ2-3; CDR3: CASSQELFRGHTDTQYF; DNA: TGTGCCAGCAGCCAAGAACTTTTTAGGGGCCACACAGATACGCAGTATTTT
V: TRBV10-1; size: many; D: -; J: TRBJ1-4; CDR3: CASGRDPNEKLFF; DNA: TGCGCCAGCGGCCGGGACCCCAATGAAAAACTGTTTTTT
V: TRBV4-2; size: -; D: TRBD2; J: TRBJ2-2; CDR3: CASSQDRGAGGTGELFF; DNA: TGTGCCAGCAGCCAAGATCGAGGGGCGGGAGGCACCGGGGAGCTGTTTTTT
V: TRBV12-3/TRBV12-4; size: many; D: -; J: TRBJ2-7; CDR3: CASSGQFEEQYF; DNA: TGTGCCAGCAGCGGACAATTTGAGGAGCAGTACTTC
V: TRBV12-3/TRBV12-4; size: many; D: -; J: TRBJ2-1; CDR3: CASSPTFPEQFF; DNA: TGTGCCAGCAGCCCAACCTTCCCGGAGCAGTTCTTC
V: TRBV9; size: -; D: TRBD2; J: TRBJ2-1; CDR3: CASSVESGGVYNEQFF; DNA: TGTGCCAGCAGCGTAGAGAGCGGGGGAGTCTACAATGAGCAGTTCTTC